A selection of T cell receptor beta chains follows, all from one sample in a study of radiotherapy plus CTLA-4 blockade in lung cancer. Clones were read by immunoSEQ multiplex PCR, and TCRdb kept only the in-frame ones, dropping some. Of tens of thousands of clones listed, 70% to 80% are singletons. The sample was peripheral blood, taken from a patient treated with radiotherapy plus ipilimumab. All receptors derive from a human donor with non-small cell lung cancer who had stable disease on radiotherapy plus ipilimumab. The CDR3 runs from the conserved cysteine through the conserved F or W. The D gene is left open where the match is weak. Clone size is given for some rows only: seen once, a few or many times, or a class if the clone is expanded.

j_gene	d_gene	abundance	v_gene	CDR3aa	CDR3nt
TRBJ1-6	.	.	TRBV9	CASSPERGTYNSPLHF	TGTGCCAGCAGCCCCGAACGGGGCACCTATAATTCACCCCTCCACTTT
TRBJ1-1	.	.	TRBV6-1	CASSVWGGREAFF	TGTGCCAGCAGTGTGTGGGGGGGGCGTGAAGCTTTCTTT
TRBJ1-6	.	.	TRBV9	CASSPYTQGFSPLHF	TGTGCCAGCAGCCCTTATACTCAGGGTTTTTCACCCCTCCACTTT
TRBJ2-5	.	.	TRBV11-2	CASSSDSSGETQYF	TGTGCCAGCAGCTCCGACTCCTCCGGGGAGACCCAGTACTTC
TRBJ2-7	TRBD2	once	TRBV14	CASSHTGLAYEQYF	TGTGCCAGCAGCCATACGGGACTAGCCTACGAGCAGTACTTC
TRBJ1-6	TRBD1	.	TRBV5-4	CASTKDRGYNSPLHF	TGTGCCAGCACAAAGGACAGGGGCTATAATTCACCCCTCCACTTT
TRBJ1-1	.	.	TRBV9	CASSGSSATEAFF	TGTGCCAGCAGCGGAAGCTCCGCCACTGAAGCTTTCTTT
TRBJ2-3	TRBD2	.	TRBV27	CASSAGTSGRTDTQYF	TGTGCCAGCAGTGCCGGGACTAGCGGACGCACAGATACGCAGTATTTT
TRBJ1-5	TRBD1	.	TRBV19	CASSLRLGQETYSNQPQHF	TGTGCCAGTAGCCTGCGTCTGGGACAGGAAACCTATAGCAATCAGCCCCAGCATTTT
TRBJ2-7	.	few	TRBV15	CATSRGDSYEQYF	TGTGCCACCAGCAGAGGGGACTCCTACGAGCAGTACTTC
TRBJ1-6	.	few	TRBV2	CASSEQGPAANSPLHF	TGTGCCAGCAGTGAGCAGGGGCCGGCCGCTAATTCACCCCTCCACTTT
TRBJ2-4	.	.	TRBV5-4	CASSQYISLAKNIQYF	TGTGCCAGCAGCCAGTATATCTCCCTAGCCAAAAACATTCAGTACTTC
TRBJ1-1	.	.	TRBV29-1	CSARFNTEAFF	TGCAGCGCCAGGTTTAACACTGAAGCTTTCTTT
TRBJ2-3	TRBD1	.	TRBV2	CASRAYRGRSTDTQYF	TGTGCCAGCAGGGCCTACAGGGGGAGAAGCACAGATACGCAGTATTTT
TRBJ2-1	TRBD1	.	TRBV6-6	CASSYPGQGRRSEQFF	TGTGCCAGCAGTTACCCTGGACAGGGGCGGCGAAGTGAGCAGTTCTTC
TRBJ2-7	TRBD1	.	TRBV15	CATSRRQGEGEQYF	TGTGCCACCAGCAGGCGCCAGGGGGAAGGCGAGCAGTACTTC
TRBJ2-2	TRBD2	.	TRBV7-3	CASSLTTSANTGELFF	TGTGCCAGCAGCTTAACGACTAGCGCGAACACCGGGGAGCTGTTTTTT
TRBJ2-1	.	.	TRBV19	CASSEGIFNEQFF	TGTGCCAGTAGCGAGGGGATTTTCAATGAGCAGTTCTTC
TRBJ2-5	.	once	TRBV5-4	CASSFAGVLETQYF	TGTGCCAGCAGCTTCGCCGGGGTACTAGAGACCCAGTACTTC
TRBJ1-1	.	.	TRBV9	CASSPRAVTTEAFF	TGTGCCAGCAGCCCCCGGGCAGTAACAACTGAAGCTTTCTTT
TRBJ2-2	TRBD1	.	TRBV6-5	CASSPDRANTGELFF	TGTGCCAGCAGCCCCGACAGGGCGAACACCGGGGAGCTGTTTTTT
TRBJ2-5	TRBD1	.	TRBV28	CASRDGTGAFQETQYF	TGTGCCAGCAGAGACGGGACAGGGGCTTTCCAAGAGACCCAGTACTTC
TRBJ1-3	.	.	TRBV5-6	CASSFDRRSSGNTIYF	TGTGCCAGCAGCTTCGATCGGCGGAGCTCTGGAAACACCATATATTTT
TRBJ2-1	.	.	TRBV4-2	CASSQDGGSFNEQFF	TGTGCCAGCAGCCAAGATGGGGGGAGTTTCAATGAGCAGTTCTTC
TRBJ1-2	.	few	TRBV6-1	CASSFQTDYGYTF	TGTGCCAGCAGTTTTCAGACAGACTATGGCTACACCTTC
TRBJ2-5	TRBD1	.	TRBV5-1	CASSLQGAGAETQYF	TGCGCCAGCAGCTTGCAGGGGGCAGGCGCCGAGACCCAGTACTTC
TRBJ1-4	.	.	TRBV28	CASSLPHHEKLFF	TGTGCCAGCAGTTTACCGCATCATGAAAAACTGTTTTTT
TRBJ2-2	.	.	TRBV6-5	CASSLSGTGELFF	TGTGCCAGCAGTCTTAGTGGGACCGGGGAGCTGTTTTTT
TRBJ1-5	.	.	TRBV7-6	CASSPLGWSNQPQHF	TGTGCCAGCAGCCCCCTGGGGTGGAGCAATCAGCCCCAGCATTTT
TRBJ1-2	.	.	TRBV10-1	CASSESGRDYGYTF	TGCGCCAGCAGTGAGTCGGGCAGGGACTATGGCTACACCTTC
TRBJ1-2	.	once	TRBV27	CASSSDKRLGVNGYTF	TGTGCCAGCAGTTCAGACAAAAGGCTAGGGGTAAATGGCTACACCTTC
TRBJ2-1	TRBD2	.	TRBV13	CASSLRVSFWGAGGRSNEQFF	TGTGCCAGCAGCTTAAGGGTCTCGTTCTGGGGAGCGGGGGGCCGGAGCAATGAGCAGTTCTTC
TRBJ1-2	TRBD1	few	TRBV29-1	CSVEGGSGQGKGYTF	TGCAGCGTTGAAGGTGGTTCCGGACAGGGGAAAGGCTACACCTTC
TRBJ1-2	.	.	TRBV6-5	CASRHIQVYGYTF	TGTGCCAGCAGACACATACAAGTCTATGGCTACACCTTC
TRBJ2-1	.	.	TRBV12-1	CASSFTNSRDRDDNEQFF	TGTGCCAGCAGCTTTACCAATTCCCGGGACAGGGACGACAATGAGCAGTTCTTC
TRBJ1-2	TRBD1	.	TRBV27	CASSVGTGGKNYGYTF	TGTGCCAGCAGTGTGGGGACAGGGGGCAAGAACTATGGCTACACCTTC
TRBJ1-4	.	.	TRBV6-5	CASSAYPGNNEKLFF	TGTGCCAGCAGTGCCTATCCGGGAAATAATGAAAAACTGTTTTTT
TRBJ1-1	TRBD1	.	TRBV2	CASSGRQGMNTEAFF	TGTGCCAGCAGTGGCCGACAGGGGATGAACACTGAAGCTTTCTTT
TRBJ1-1	.	.	TRBV30	CAWEGGGLNTEAFF	TGTGCCTGGGAGGGGGGTGGTTTGAACACTGAAGCTTTCTTT
TRBJ1-1	.	few	TRBV7-9	CASSETANTEAFF	TGTGCCAGCAGCGAAACAGCGAACACTGAAGCTTTCTTT
TRBJ2-3	.	.	TRBV5-1	CASSLYERTDTQYF	TGCGCCAGCAGCTTGTACGAACGCACAGATACGCAGTATTTT
TRBJ1-2	.	once	TRBV19	CASSIQSAPYGYTF	TGTGCCAGTAGTATTCAATCGGCCCCCTATGGCTACACCTTC
TRBJ2-1	.	.	TRBV13	CASSPKDRIGNEQFF	TGTGCCAGCAGCCCCAAGGACCGTATAGGGAATGAGCAGTTCTTC
TRBJ1-1	.	.	TRBV18	CATLPEMNTEAFF	TGTGCCACCCTTCCTGAAATGAACACTGAAGCTTTCTTT
TRBJ2-3	.	.	TRBV4-3	CASSPGQGSISTDTQYF	TGCGCCAGCAGCCCAGGCCAGGGATCGATAAGCACAGATACGCAGTATTTT
TRBJ2-5	.	few	TRBV11-1	CASSLVGKETQYF	TGTGCCAGCAGCTTAGTAGGGAAAGAGACCCAGTACTTC
TRBJ1-3	.	once	TRBV18	CASSPVEGSGNTIYF	TGTGCCAGCTCACCAGTCGAGGGGTCTGGAAACACCATATATTTT
TRBJ1-2	TRBD1	.	TRBV18	CASQERRDRAPQTF	TGTGCCAGCCAGGAGAGACGGGACAGGGCCCCTCAAACCTTC
TRBJ2-3	TRBD2	once	TRBV12-5	CASGLGLAGGTDTQYF	TGTGCTAGTGGTTTGGGGCTAGCGGGGGGCACAGATACGCAGTATTTT
TRBJ1-1	.	.	TRBV19	CASSTHQQGPTEAFF	TGTGCCAGTAGTACCCACCAACAGGGCCCCACTGAAGCTTTCTTT